Below, 6 T cell receptor beta chains from the same sample are listed, as sequenced in a study of cytomegalovirus exposure and HLA in healthy donors. The PCR used 60 Vbeta and 13 Jbeta primers. The method was immunoSEQ multiplex PCR; TCRdb's version includes in-frame clones alone and lacks a portion of them. The profile shows approximately 190,000 clones, over 60% of them singletons. Sequenced sample: PBMCs. These receptors all come from a woman in her twenties or thirties in good health and CMV-seropositive.

This chain connects TRBV28 to TRBJ1-5; D may be TRBD1 (6 bases). V was cut by 8 bases and J by 0 bases, with 8 bases left in between. This CDR3 comprises 13 residues. Germline V lookup: CDR1 MDHEN, CDR2 SYDVKM. CDR3 protein: CASRTDSNQPQHF. The DNA for the CDR3 is TGTGCCAGCCGGACAGATAGCAATCAGCCCCAGCATTTT.

The V call is TRBV6-6, the J call TRBJ1-5; TRBD1 agrees at 7 bases. The V gene end was trimmed by 6 bases and the J gene end by 2 bases; junction bases not matched to a gene: 7. Germline CDR1 and CDR2: MNHNY and SVGAGI (reference sequence). This CDR3 is built from 15 residues. The CDR3 region is CASRSGGWGNQPQHF. In nucleotides, the CDR3 is TGTGCCAGCAGATCAGGGGGTTGGGGCAATCAGCCCCAGCATTTT.

The chain links TRBV28 to TRBJ2-5; 9 nucleotides match TRBD1. This CDR3 region has 13 residues. From germline, CDR1 is MDHEN and CDR2 SYDVKM. Trimming at V came to 7 bases and at J to 3 bases, leaving 3 bases not matched to a gene. The CDR3 region has the DNA TGTGCCAGCACCCGGGACAGGGAAGAGACCCAGTACTTC. This encodes CASTRDREETQYF.

The chain couples TRBV5-5 to TRBJ2-2; the D gene is possibly TRBD2 (5 bases). Germline V gives CDR1 SGHKS, CDR2 YYEKEE (reference sequence). Trimming took 2 bases from V and 7 from J, leaving 9 bases between them. CDR3 length: 13 amino acids. In DNA form, the CDR3 reads TGTGCCAGCAGCTTACCCGAGGGCGGGGAGCTGTTTTTT. Its translation: CASSLPEGGELFF.

The rearrangement uses TRBV7-9 and TRBJ1-1; D might be TRBD1 (5 bases). The CDR3 length is 15 residues. CDR1 and CDR2 from the germline V gene are SEHNR and FQNEAQ (reference sequence). V was cut by 5 bases and J by 4 bases, with 17 bases left in between. CDR3 loop: CASSLLQGKSTEAFF. The DNA of the CDR3 is TGTGCCAGCAGCCTCCTGCAGGGTAAGAGCACTGAAGCTTTCTTT.

The chain recombines TRBV19 with TRBJ2-2; TRBD1 matches 8 bases. From germline, CDR1 is LNHDA and CDR2 SQIVND (reference sequence). There are 17 residues in the CDR3. Trimming cost V 5 bases and J 2 bases; bases outside gene matches: 10. The CDR3 here is CASSPRQGSLNTGELFF. The CDR3 DNA reads as TGTGCCAGTAGTCCGCGACAGGGGTCGCTAAACACCGGGGAGCTGTTTTTT.